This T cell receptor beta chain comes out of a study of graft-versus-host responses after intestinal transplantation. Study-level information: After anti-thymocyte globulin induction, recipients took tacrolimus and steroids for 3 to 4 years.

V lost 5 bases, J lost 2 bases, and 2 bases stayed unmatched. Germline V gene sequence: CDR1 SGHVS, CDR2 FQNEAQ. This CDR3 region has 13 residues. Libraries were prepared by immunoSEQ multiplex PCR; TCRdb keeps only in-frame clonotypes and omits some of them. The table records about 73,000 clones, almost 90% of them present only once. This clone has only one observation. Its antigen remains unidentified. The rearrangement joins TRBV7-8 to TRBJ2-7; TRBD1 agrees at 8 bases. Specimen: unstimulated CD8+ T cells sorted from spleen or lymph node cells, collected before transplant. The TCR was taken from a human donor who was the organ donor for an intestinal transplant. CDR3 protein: CASSPQGAYEQYV. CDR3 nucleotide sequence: TGTGCCAGCAGCCCACAGGGGGCCTACGAGCAGTACGTC.